One and the same sample provided the 24 T cell receptor beta chains below, sequenced in a study of blood T cell repertoires in COVID-19. Assay: immunoSEQ multiplex PCR; the TCRdb copy retains only in-frame clones and omits some. The sample carries hundreds of thousands of clones, more than 85% recorded once. The sequencing input was PBMCs or T cells enriched from blood (not recorded which). The receptor source for this set is a man aged 40-50 years who had recovered from COVID-19.

The V gene is TRBV27, the J gene TRBJ2-7; TRBD2 is a possible D gene (6 bases). CDR3 size: 13 residues. The ends were cut back, 0 bases at V and 6 bases at J, with 9 bases in the middle. Germline V gene data show CDR1 as MNHEY and CDR2 as SMNVEV (reference sequence). The CDR3, as DNA: TGTGCCAGCAGTTTATCGGTCGGGGGCGAGCAGTACTTC. This gives the protein CASSLSVGGEQYF.

The chain links TRBV10-3 to TRBJ1-5, with 8 bases matching TRBD1. Per the germline V gene, CDR1 is ENHRY and CDR2 is SYGVKD. Unmatched junction bases numbered 6, after V lost 5 bases and J lost 0 bases. The CDR3 consists of 16 residues. CDR3 residues: CAISQGQEYSNQPQHF. In DNA form, the CDR3 reads TGTGCCATCAGTCAGGGACAGGAATATAGCAATCAGCCCCAGCATTTT.

The V call is TRBV5-6, the J call TRBJ2-5, with D possibly matching TRBD2 (5 bases). Germline lookup yields CDR1 SGHDT and CDR2 YYEEEE. Trimming cost V 0 bases and J 5 bases, with 11 bases left between them. There are 14 residues in the CDR3. The CDR3 reads CASSLVQRGETQYF. CDR3 nucleotide sequence: TGTGCCAGCAGCTTGGTACAGCGCGGGGAGACCCAGTACTTC. The variable domain in full, completed from reference TRBV5-6 and TRBJ2-5, reads DAGVTQSPTHLIKTRGQQVTLRCSPKSGHDTVSWYQQALGQGPQFIFQYYEEEERQRGNFPDRFSGHQFPNYSSELNVNALLLGDSALYLCASSLVQRGETQYFGPGTRLLVL.

The chain uses TRBV7-2 and TRBJ1-2, with TRBD1 matching over 10 bases. Germline trimming cut 10 bases from V and 1 base from J; bases unmatched to any gene: 9. Germline-derived CDR1 and CDR2 are SGHTA and FQGNSA. The CDR3 has 15 amino acids. Here the CDR3 reads CATDRGQGSNYGYTF. In DNA, the CDR3 is TGTGCCACAGACCGGGGACAGGGGAGTAACTATGGCTACACCTTC. Complete variable domain (other parts from reference TRBV7-2 and TRBJ1-2): GAGVSQSPSNKVTEKGKDVELRCDPISGHTALYWYRQSLGQGLEFLIYFQGNSAPDKSGLPSDRFSAERTGGSVSTLTIQRTQQEDSAVYLCATDRGQGSNYGYTFGSGTRLTVV.

This clone was counted between two and nine times. The chain combines TRBV7-8 with TRBJ1-1; D uncertain. The CDR3 runs 13 residues. Deletions cut 5 bases from V and 6 bases from J, with 13 bases between. Germline CDR1 and CDR2: SGHVS and FQNEAQ. CDR3 region: CASSRLSGAEAFF. The CDR3 DNA reads TGTGCCAGCAGCCGCTTGAGCGGGGCTGAAGCTTTCTTT.

The chain combines TRBV19 with TRBJ2-5; D ambiguous. The CDR3 extends over 13 amino acids. V was shortened by 5 bases and J by 2 bases, with 9 bases between the two germline ends. CDR1 LNHDA and CDR2 SQIVND come from the germline V gene (reference sequence). This CDR3 reads CASSVALQETQYF. CDR3 sequence (DNA): TGTGCCAGTAGTGTTGCGCTGCAAGAGACCCAGTACTTC.

J is TRBJ1-1 and V is TRBV19; D gene unclear. The CDR3 is made up of 16 amino acids. Trimming took 1 base from V and 2 from J, leaving 14 bases between them. Germline V lookup: CDR1 LNHDA, CDR2 SQIVND (reference sequence). Here the CDR3 DNA reads TGTGCCAGTAGTATAGGGGCACGTTCCCCTAACACTGAAGCTTTCTTT. As protein: CASSIGARSPNTEAFF.

The chain is built from TRBV7-9 and TRBJ1-5, with 7 bases lining up with TRBD1. Unmatched junction bases numbered 5, after V lost 4 bases and J lost 8 bases. The CDR3 sequence is 13 residues long. The germline gives CDR1 SEHNR, CDR2 FQNEAQ (reference sequence). In DNA form, the CDR3 reads TGTGCCAGCAGCTCCGACAGGGCCGAGCCCCAGCATTTT. It codes for CASSSDRAEPQHF. Together with reference TRBV7-9 and TRBJ1-5, the CDR3 gives the full variable domain: DTGVSQNPRHKITKRGQNVTFRCDPISEHNRLYWYRQTLGQGPEFLTYFQNEAQLEKSRLLSDRFSAERPKGSFSTLEIQRTEQGDSAMYLCASSSDRAEPQHFGDGTRLSIL.

The rearrangement joins TRBV5-1 to TRBJ2-7; D perhaps matches TRBD2 (7 bases). Looked up from germline, CDR1 is SGHRS and CDR2 is YFSETQ. The V gene lost 8 bases and the J gene lost 3 bases, with 15 bases spanning the gap. The CDR3 extends over 13 amino acids. The CDR3 coding sequence is TGCGCCAGTTCGCGCGGGGGCGTCTACGAGCAGTACTTC. This gives the protein CASSRGGVYEQYF. Based on the CDR3 plus reference TRBV5-1 and TRBJ2-7, the full variable domain is KAGVTQTPRYLIKTRGQQVTLSCSPISGHRSVSWYQQTPGQGLQFLFEYFSETQRNKGNFPGRFSGRQFSNSRSEMNVSTLELGDSALYLCASSRGGVYEQYFGPGTRLTVT.

The rearrangement joins TRBV6-4 to TRBJ2-1; D remains unclear. Germline values: CDR1 MRHNA, CDR2 SNTAGT. Trimming cost V 7 bases and J 4 bases, with 8 bases left between them. The CDR3 runs 12 residues. The DNA for the CDR3 is TGTGCCAGCATGTCCAGTTACAATGAGCAGTTCTTC. Translating it yields CASMSSYNEQFF.

This chain joins TRBV18 and TRBJ1-1, with TRBD1 identical over 7 bases. The J segment lost 0 bases and the V segment lost 3 bases, leaving 4 bases of the junction unmatched. Germline V lookup: CDR1 KGHSH, CDR2 LQKENI. CDR3 size: 15 residues. In DNA form, the CDR3 reads TGTGCCAGCTCACCTCAGACAGGGATGAACACTGAAGCTTTCTTT. As protein: CASSPQTGMNTEAFF.

V gene TRBV6-5 combines with J gene TRBJ1-5; TRBD1 might be the D (5 bases). This CDR3 is built from 15 residues. The ends were cut back, 7 bases at V and 7 bases at J, with 20 bases in the middle. CDR1 is MNHEY and CDR2 is SVGAGI in the germline V gene. CDR3 loop: CASTPPHGGGQPQHF. DNA for the CDR3: TGTGCCAGCACCCCCCCCCACGGGGGAGGACAGCCCCAGCATTTT.

This clone was counted a single time. The chain uses TRBV7-3 and TRBJ1-1, with 7 positions matching TRBD1. The ends lost 5 bases at V and 2 bases at J; junction bases unmatched: 5. From germline, CDR1 is SGHTA and CDR2 FQGTGA. The CDR3 contains 14 residues. CDR3 sequence (DNA): TGTGCCAGCAGCCATGACAGGGACAACACTGAAGCTTTCTTT. Translation gives CASSHDRDNTEAFF.

V usage is TRBV7-3 and J usage is TRBJ2-2; 12 bases align to TRBD2. The V segment lost 1 base and the J segment 4 bases; nucleotides outside the gene matches: 1. This CDR3 is 16 amino acids long. Per the germline V gene, CDR1 is SGHTA and CDR2 is FQGTGA. Here the CDR3 DNA reads TGTGCCAGCAGCTTAATGACTAGCGGGGGCACCGGGGAGCTGTTTTTT. Translation: CASSLMTSGGTGELFF.

The chain joins TRBV11-2 to TRBJ2-2, with 9 bases identical to TRBD2. Per the germline V gene, CDR1 is SGHAT and CDR2 is FQNNGV. The length of the CDR3 is 17 residues. Trimming at V came to 5 bases and at J to 6 bases, leaving 13 bases not matched to a gene. The CDR3 DNA sequence: TGTGCCAGCAGCCCAAGGCCTCTAGCGGGGTCCGCCGGGGAGCTGTTTTTT. Translating it yields CASSPRPLAGSAGELFF.

This chain uses TRBV3-1 (or the pseudogene TRBV3-2) with TRBJ1-4, with no clear D. This CDR3 spans 17 amino acids. V lost 1 base, J lost 3 bases, and 15 bases lay in between. Germline CDR1 and CDR2: LGHDT and YNNKEL (reference sequence). CDR3: CASSQVSAGVANEKLFF. DNA of the CDR3: TGTGCCAGCAGCCAAGTATCGGCGGGAGTTGCTAATGAAAAACTGTTTTTT.

The chain combines TRBV18 with TRBJ2-7; TRBD1 aligns across 7 bases. The CDR3 is 16 amino acids. Trimming cost V 3 bases and J 12 bases; bases outside gene matches: 20. Germline V gene data show CDR1 as KGHSH and CDR2 as LQKENI. CDR3 residues: CASSPSGTVHRQSAYF. DNA for the CDR3: TGTGCCAGCTCACCTTCCGGGACAGTCCACAGGCAGTCGGCGTACTTC.

The chain recombines TRBV2 with TRBJ1-2; D is unclear. This CDR3 spans 15 amino acids. Germline V lookup: CDR1 SNHLY, CDR2 FYNNEI. V lost 4 bases and J 0 bases, leaving 12 bases between the germline ends. This chain's CDR3 is CASSASVRANYGYTF. For the CDR3, the DNA is TGTGCCAGCAGTGCTTCGGTGAGGGCTAACTATGGCTACACCTTC.

The J gene is TRBJ2-7, the V gene TRBV19; TRBD2 might be the D (5 bases). The length of the CDR3 is 13 residues. The germline V gene has CDR1 LNHDA and CDR2 SQIVND (reference sequence). V dropped 5 bases and J dropped 5 bases, with 13 bases sitting between them. DNA for the CDR3: TGTGCCAGTAGTCTGGGAGCCTACGACGAGCAGTACTTC. This gives the protein CASSLGAYDEQYF.

The genes are TRBV4-3 and TRBJ2-5; 10 positions agree with TRBD2. Germline values: CDR1 LGHNA, CDR2 YSLEER. Losses at the gene ends were 0 bases for V and 1 base for J; bases not matched to a gene: 11. This CDR3 spans 19 amino acids. CDR3 nucleotides: TGCGCCAGCAGCCAAGATATTACTCTAGCGGGAGTTCTCCAAGAGACCCAGTACTTC. Protein product: CASSQDITLAGVLQETQYF.

The chain links TRBV11-1 to TRBJ1-3; D call uncertain. Trimming took off 5 bases at V and 6 bases at J, with 8 bases between the two ends. CDR3 length equals 12 residues. Looked up from germline, CDR1 is SGHAT and CDR2 is FQDESV (reference sequence). This chain's CDR3 is CASSHSENTIYF. The DNA for the CDR3 is TGTGCCAGCAGCCACAGTGAAAACACCATATATTTT. Variable domain in full (rest from reference TRBV11-1 and TRBJ1-3): EAEVAQSPRYKITEKSQAVAFWCDPISGHATLYWYRQILGQGPELLVQFQDESVVDDSQLPKDRFSAERLKGVDSTLKIQPAELGDSAMYLCASSHSENTIYFGEGSWLTVV.

The chain links TRBV29-1 to TRBJ1-1; 9 nucleotides line up with TRBD1. V dropped 5 bases and J dropped 7; count of bases not matched to a gene: 11. The CDR3 covers 14 residues. The germline gives CDR1 SQVTM, CDR2 ANQGSEA. CDR3 nucleotides: TGCAGCGTTCAACGAAGGGACAGGGCGAATGAAGCTTTCTTT. Protein product: CSVQRRDRANEAFF.

The rearrangement links TRBV11-3 to TRBJ2-3; unclear D gene. CDR3 length equals 12 residues. Trimming cost V 5 bases and J 6 bases, with 9 bases left between them. CDR1 and CDR2 from the germline V gene are SGHNT and YENEEA. The CDR3 reads CASSPNSDTQYF. DNA of the CDR3: TGTGCCAGCAGCCCTAACTCGGATACGCAGTATTTT.

CDR3 DNA: TGCAGCGTTGAAGGTTTAACCTACAATGAGCAGTTCTTC. This gives the protein CSVEGLTYNEQFF. The chain joins TRBV29-1 to TRBJ2-1; D is ambiguous. This CDR3 has 13 residues. Trimming removed 1 base at V and 2 bases at J, with 6 bases between. Germline CDR1 SQVTM, CDR2 ANQGSEA.